The sequence of this T cell receptor beta chain was determined in a study of T cell changes during pregnancy in multiple sclerosis. Generated by immunoSEQ multiplex PCR, the TCRdb table keeps only in-frame clones and is missing some. The sample carries some 80,000 clones, roughly 90% recorded once. CDR1 is SSHAT and CDR2 is FNYEAQ in the germline V gene (reference sequence). The CDR3 runs to 18 residues. V lost 5 bases to trimming and J lost 0 bases; unmatched junction nucleotides: 14. The sequenced sample was peripheral blood, obtained in the first trimester of pregnancy. This chain joins TRBV7-7 and TRBJ1-2; 8 bases fit TRBD1. This TCR was recovered from a female donor in good health, enrolled as a control in a pregnancy study. The CDR3 DNA is TGTGCCAGCAGCCCGACAGGGGAGACTTGGTTGGCTAACTATGGCTACACCTTC. The encoded protein is CASSPTGETWLANYGYTF. The variable domain in full, with the rest retrieved from reference TRBV7-7 and TRBJ1-2, is GAGVSQSPRYKVTKRGQDVTLRCDPISSHATLYWYQQALGQGPEFLTYFNYEAQPDKSGLPSDRFSAERPEGSISTLTIQRTEQRDSAMYRCASSPTGETWLANYGYTFGSGTRLTVV.